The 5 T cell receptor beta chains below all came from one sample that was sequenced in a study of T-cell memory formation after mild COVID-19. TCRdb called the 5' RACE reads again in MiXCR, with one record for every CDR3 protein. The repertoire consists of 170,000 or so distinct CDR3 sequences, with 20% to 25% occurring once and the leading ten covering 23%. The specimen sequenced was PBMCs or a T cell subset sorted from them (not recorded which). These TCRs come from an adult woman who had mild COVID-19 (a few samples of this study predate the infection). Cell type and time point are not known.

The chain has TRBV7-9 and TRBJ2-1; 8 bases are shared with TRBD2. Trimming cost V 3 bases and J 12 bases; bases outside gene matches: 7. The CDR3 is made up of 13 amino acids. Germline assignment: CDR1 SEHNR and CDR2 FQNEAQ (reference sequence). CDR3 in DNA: TGTGCCAGCAGCTTGGCGGGGGGACCTAGGCAGTTCTTC. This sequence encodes CASSLAGGPRQFF.

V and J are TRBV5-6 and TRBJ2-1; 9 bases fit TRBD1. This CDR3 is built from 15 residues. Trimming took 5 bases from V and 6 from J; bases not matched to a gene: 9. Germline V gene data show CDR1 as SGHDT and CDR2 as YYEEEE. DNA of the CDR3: TGTGCCAGCAGTCCGTTCGGACAGGGGATCAATGAGCAGTTCTTC. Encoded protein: CASSPFGQGINEQFF.

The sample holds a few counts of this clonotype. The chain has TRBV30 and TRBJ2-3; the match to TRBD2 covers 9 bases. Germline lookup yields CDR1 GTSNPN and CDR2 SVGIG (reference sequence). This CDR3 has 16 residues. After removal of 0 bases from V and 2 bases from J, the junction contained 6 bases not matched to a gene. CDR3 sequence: CAWSVLASGITDTQYF. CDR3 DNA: TGTGCCTGGAGTGTACTGGCTAGCGGGATCACAGATACGCAGTATTTT.

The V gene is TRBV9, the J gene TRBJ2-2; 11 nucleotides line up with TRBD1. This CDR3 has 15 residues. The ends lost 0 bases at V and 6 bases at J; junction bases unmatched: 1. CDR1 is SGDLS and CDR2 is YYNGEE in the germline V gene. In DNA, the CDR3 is TGTGCCAGCAGCGTAGAGGGACAGGGGGCCGGGGAGCTGTTTTTT. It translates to CASSVEGQGAGELFF.

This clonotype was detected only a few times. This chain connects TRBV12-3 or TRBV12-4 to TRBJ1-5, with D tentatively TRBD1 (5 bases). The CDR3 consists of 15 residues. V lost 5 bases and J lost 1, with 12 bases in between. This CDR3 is CASSIRGESNQPQHF. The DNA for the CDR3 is TGTGCCAGCAGTATCCGGGGGGAGAGCAATCAGCCCCAGCATTTT.